This T cell receptor (beta chain) was profiled in a study of T-cell memory formation after mild COVID-19. Turning to the study itself: In these data, TCR clusters were largely donor specific.

V was pared by 4 bases and J by 5 bases, with 11 bases of the junction left unmatched. From germline, CDR1 is SGHRS and CDR2 YFSETQ. The CDR3 has 15 amino acids. Details on this clonotype: Its antigen is unidentified.

Findings and caveats of the study: Mainly in CM and EM were contracting CD4+ clones; CD8+ were in EMRA. Pre-infection memory held some responding clones, suggesting pre-existing cross-reactive T cells responded. Clones shrinking from day 15 to 85 showed even CD4/CD8 mixes; later expanders tilted CD4+.

One entry per CDR3 protein, called by TCRdb with MiXCR from the 5' RACE reads. This sample has roughly 51,000 distinct CDR3 sequences, with about 7.3% found just once. This sequence was found in a man between 18 and 29 years old who had mild COVID-19 (a few samples of this study predate the infection). Cell type and time point are not known. The chain employs TRBV5-1 and TRBJ2-7, with 8 positions matching TRBD1. Material for sequencing was PBMCs or a T cell subset sorted from them (not recorded which). The CDR3 here is CASSLAGGNLDEQYF. The CDR3 DNA is TGCGCCAGCAGCCTGGCAGGGGGCAATCTCGACGAGCAGTACTTC.